This T cell receptor beta chain was captured by sequencing in a study of CD8+ T cells in alopecia areata. Study context: Tofacitinib was taken orally by treated patients, and the dose was 5 to 10 mg twice daily.

CDR1 and CDR2 (germline): SGHVS, FNYEAQ. The length of the CDR3 is 13 residues. V lost 7 bases to trimming and J lost 5 bases, with 15 bases between them. Noted treatment: oral pan-JAK inhibitor, 5-10 mg twice daily. TCR sequencing used cDNA made by reverse transcription of extracted RNA. The assay was immunoSEQ multiplex PCR, and TCRdb's table has in-frame clones only and misses some. This sample has roughly 220,000 clones, with roughly three fifths found just once. Findings and caveats of the study: Among the top 100, expanded CD8+ clones, as well as scalp clonality, were significantly decreased by tofacitinib. A great number of expanded lesional clones endured in scalp and blood during tofacitinib.

Worth noting for this clone: Its specificity is not known.

This rearrangement joins TRBV7-6 to TRBJ2-7; maybe TRBD2 (7 bases). Sequenced here: CD4+ T cells sorted from blood, sampled at week 44, from a patient treated with tofacitinib. This receptor was obtained from a human donor with alopecia areata. The CDR3 is CASTFRGGDEQYF. The DNA for the CDR3 is TGTGCCAGCACCTTTAGGGGGGGGGACGAGCAGTACTTC.